Presented here are 10 T cell receptor beta chains from one specimen sequenced in a study of cytomegalovirus exposure and HLA in healthy donors. The PCR had 60 Vbeta and 13 Jbeta primers. TCRdb's table, derived via immunoSEQ multiplex PCR, lists solely in-frame clones and lacks some. Here the sample spans approximately 150,000 clones, roughly 72% being singletons. The sequencing sample was made of PBMCs. Source of these receptors: a man aged 40-49 years in good health and CMV-seronegative.

The V gene is TRBV7-3, the J gene TRBJ2-1; 12 nucleotides align to TRBD2. V lost 5 bases and J lost 4; bases outside the gene matches: 9. The CDR3 loop spans 17 amino acids. Per germline, CDR1 SGHTA and CDR2 FQGTGA. This CDR3 reads CASSHWTSGNKYNEQFF. CDR3 nucleotides: TGTGCCAGCAGCCATTGGACTAGCGGGAACAAGTACAATGAGCAGTTCTTC.

J is TRBJ1-3 and V is TRBV30; no clear D. The CDR3 loop spans 13 amino acids. CDR1 and CDR2 from the germline V gene are GTSNPN and SVGIG (reference sequence). V lost 3 bases, J lost 5 bases, and 11 bases lay in between. The CDR3: CAWSSEQRNTIYF. In DNA form, the CDR3 reads TGTGCCTGGAGCTCGGAACAGAGAAACACCATATATTTT.

The V and J genes are TRBV28 and TRBJ1-5; possibly TRBD1 for D (6 bases). The germline V and J ends were trimmed by 4 bases and 4 bases, with 14 bases remaining between them. This CDR3 is built from 15 residues. CDR1 and CDR2 from the germline V gene are MDHEN and SYDVKM. The CDR3 is CASSSDTGLNQPQHF. CDR3 nucleotides: TGTGCCAGCAGTTCTGACACAGGGCTAAATCAGCCCCAGCATTTT.

The rearrangement joins TRBV9 to TRBJ2-5; 12 bases fit TRBD2. The germline CDR1 and CDR2 sequences are SGDLS and YYNGEE. With 4 bases clipped from V and 5 bases from J, the junction kept 6 bases outside the gene matches. The CDR3 is 15 amino acids. Here the CDR3 reads CASSTRLAGAETQYF. The CDR3 DNA is TGTGCCAGCAGCACGAGACTAGCGGGAGCGGAGACCCAGTACTTC.

The chain carries TRBV27 and TRBJ2-1; 8 bases line up with TRBD1. The length of the CDR3 is 15 residues. The V gene end was trimmed by 3 bases and the J gene end by 2 bases; junction bases not matched to a gene: 3. CDR1 MNHEY and CDR2 SMNVEV come from the germline V gene (reference sequence). The CDR3 bases are TGTGCCAGCAGTTTCTTGGACAGGGCCTACAATGAGCAGTTCTTC. Translation gives CASSFLDRAYNEQFF.

The V call is TRBV28, the J call TRBJ1-6; D uncertain. The V end lost 5 bases, the J end lost 0 bases, and 11 bases lay between the germline ends. CDR3 length equals 16 residues. Germline V gene sequence: CDR1 MDHEN, CDR2 SYDVKM. The CDR3 reads CASSQQQSSYNSPLHF. The CDR3 coding sequence is TGTGCCAGCAGTCAACAACAAAGCTCCTATAATTCACCCCTCCACTTT. The full variable domain, with the rest looked up from reference TRBV28 and TRBJ1-6, is DVKVTQSSRYLVKRTGEKVFLECVQDMDHENMFWYRQDPGLGLRLIYFSYDVKMKEKGDIPEGYSVSREKKERFSLILESASTNQTSMYLCASSQQQSSYNSPLHFGNGTRLTVT.

As DNA, the CDR3 is TGTGCCAGTAGAGGTAGGGGAGAGCAGTACTTC. Translation gives CASRGRGEQYF. The chain uses TRBV19 and TRBJ2-7; D may be TRBD1 (5 bases). The CDR3 runs to 11 residues. Germline CDR1 is LNHDA and CDR2 is SQIVND (reference sequence). Between the trimmed V and J ends, which lost 6 bases and 7 bases, there was a span of 10 bases.

Here the CDR3 DNA reads TGTGCCTGGGAAGCCCCAGGAACTAGCACAGATACGCAGTATTTT. It encodes CAWEAPGTSTDTQYF. V gene TRBV30 combines with J gene TRBJ2-3, with D unclear. Germline V gene sequence: CDR1 GTSNPN, CDR2 SVGIG (reference sequence). The CDR3 is 15 amino acids. V was trimmed by 5 bases and J by 0 bases, leaving 15 bases between them.

This clone was counted a few times. The chain carries TRBV5-1 and TRBJ2-5, with TRBD2 matching over 9 bases. The CDR3 contains 16 residues. Germline lookup yields CDR1 SGHRS and CDR2 YFSETQ. With V trimmed by 4 bases and J by 5 bases, 12 bases remained unmatched. CDR3 amino acids: CASSPGLARNRETQYF. The DNA of the CDR3 is TGCGCCAGCAGCCCAGGACTAGCGAGGAATAGGGAGACCCAGTACTTC.

The chain combines TRBV27 with TRBJ2-3, with 14 bases lining up with TRBD2. CDR3 length equals 16 residues. Germline assignment: CDR1 MNHEY and CDR2 SMNVEV (reference sequence). Germline trimming cut 8 bases from V and 0 bases from J; bases unmatched to any gene: 4. In nucleotides, the CDR3 is TGTGCCAGCGGACTAGCGGGAGGTACTAGCACAGATACGCAGTATTTT. This encodes CASGLAGGTSTDTQYF.